This T cell receptor beta chain was sequenced for a study of blood T cell repertoires in COVID-19. Study details: The cDNA or gDNA used as material had been derived from T cells, B-cell-depleted T cells, or PBMCs.

Participants came from fewer than 25 US areas, aged about 18 to 95 years. Self-reported history from a screening survey and questionnaire set each donor's cohort. Before being deemed recovered, Cohort 3 donors had two negative PCRs, clearance, or symptom resolution. The protocol was immunoSEQ multiplex PCR, while the TCRdb copy is restricted to in-frame clones and leaves out a portion. The sample consists of about 480,000 clones, roughly 88% of them appearing once. This TCR came from a woman in her forties who had recovered from COVID-19. Sequencing input: PBMCs or T cells enriched from blood (not recorded which).

The CDR3 region is CASSQESGGRQPQHF. The DNA for the CDR3 is TGCGCCAGCAGCCAAGAGAGCGGGGGCCGTCAGCCCCAGCATTTT. The chain recombines TRBV4-1 with TRBJ1-5; TRBD1 might be the D (6 bases). Germline V CDR1 and CDR2: MGHRA, YSYEKL. The CDR3 covers 15 residues. V was pared by 0 bases and J by 6 bases, with 12 bases between.